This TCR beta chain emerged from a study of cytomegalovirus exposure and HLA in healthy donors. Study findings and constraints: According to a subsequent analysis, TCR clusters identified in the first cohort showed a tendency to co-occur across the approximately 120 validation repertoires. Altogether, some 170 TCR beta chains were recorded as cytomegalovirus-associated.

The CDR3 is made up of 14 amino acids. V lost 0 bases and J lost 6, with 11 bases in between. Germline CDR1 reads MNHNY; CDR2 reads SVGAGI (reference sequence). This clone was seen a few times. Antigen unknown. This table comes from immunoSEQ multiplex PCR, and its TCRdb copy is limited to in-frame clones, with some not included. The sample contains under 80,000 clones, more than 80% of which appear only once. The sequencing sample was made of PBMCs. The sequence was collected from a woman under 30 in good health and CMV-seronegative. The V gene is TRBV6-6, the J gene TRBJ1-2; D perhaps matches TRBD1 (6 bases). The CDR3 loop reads CASSYSMGADGYTF. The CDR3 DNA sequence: TGTGCCAGCAGTTACTCGATGGGGGCAGATGGCTACACCTTC.